This TCR beta chain was identified during a study of cytomegalovirus exposure and HLA in healthy donors. The overall study: The approximately 710 first-cohort repertoires and the 95 to 150 validation repertoires shared the same platform, a later analysis reported. Broader study findings: Per published reports, the classifier diagnosed cytomegalovirus status with high specificity and sensitivity. Cytomegalovirus-associated status was assigned to about 180 TCR beta chains.

The table came from immunoSEQ multiplex PCR; TCRdb's copy has only in-frame clones and leaves some out. Among approximately 150,000 clones, around 90% were seen once, and the ten largest hold 4.5%. On this clone: Its antigen is still unknown.

This TCR was recovered from a young man in good health and CMV-seropositive. The sequenced material came from PBMCs.

The CDR3 loop reads CASSLLGGISTDTQYF. Written as DNA, the CDR3 is TGCGCCAGCAGCCTCCTAGGAGGTATCAGCACAGATACGCAGTATTTT. The rearrangement joins TRBV4-1 to TRBJ2-3, with TRBD2 as a possible D gene (5 bases). This CDR3 has 16 residues. Per germline, CDR1 MGHRA and CDR2 YSYEKL. The germline V and J ends were trimmed by 4 bases and 0 bases, with 14 bases remaining between them.